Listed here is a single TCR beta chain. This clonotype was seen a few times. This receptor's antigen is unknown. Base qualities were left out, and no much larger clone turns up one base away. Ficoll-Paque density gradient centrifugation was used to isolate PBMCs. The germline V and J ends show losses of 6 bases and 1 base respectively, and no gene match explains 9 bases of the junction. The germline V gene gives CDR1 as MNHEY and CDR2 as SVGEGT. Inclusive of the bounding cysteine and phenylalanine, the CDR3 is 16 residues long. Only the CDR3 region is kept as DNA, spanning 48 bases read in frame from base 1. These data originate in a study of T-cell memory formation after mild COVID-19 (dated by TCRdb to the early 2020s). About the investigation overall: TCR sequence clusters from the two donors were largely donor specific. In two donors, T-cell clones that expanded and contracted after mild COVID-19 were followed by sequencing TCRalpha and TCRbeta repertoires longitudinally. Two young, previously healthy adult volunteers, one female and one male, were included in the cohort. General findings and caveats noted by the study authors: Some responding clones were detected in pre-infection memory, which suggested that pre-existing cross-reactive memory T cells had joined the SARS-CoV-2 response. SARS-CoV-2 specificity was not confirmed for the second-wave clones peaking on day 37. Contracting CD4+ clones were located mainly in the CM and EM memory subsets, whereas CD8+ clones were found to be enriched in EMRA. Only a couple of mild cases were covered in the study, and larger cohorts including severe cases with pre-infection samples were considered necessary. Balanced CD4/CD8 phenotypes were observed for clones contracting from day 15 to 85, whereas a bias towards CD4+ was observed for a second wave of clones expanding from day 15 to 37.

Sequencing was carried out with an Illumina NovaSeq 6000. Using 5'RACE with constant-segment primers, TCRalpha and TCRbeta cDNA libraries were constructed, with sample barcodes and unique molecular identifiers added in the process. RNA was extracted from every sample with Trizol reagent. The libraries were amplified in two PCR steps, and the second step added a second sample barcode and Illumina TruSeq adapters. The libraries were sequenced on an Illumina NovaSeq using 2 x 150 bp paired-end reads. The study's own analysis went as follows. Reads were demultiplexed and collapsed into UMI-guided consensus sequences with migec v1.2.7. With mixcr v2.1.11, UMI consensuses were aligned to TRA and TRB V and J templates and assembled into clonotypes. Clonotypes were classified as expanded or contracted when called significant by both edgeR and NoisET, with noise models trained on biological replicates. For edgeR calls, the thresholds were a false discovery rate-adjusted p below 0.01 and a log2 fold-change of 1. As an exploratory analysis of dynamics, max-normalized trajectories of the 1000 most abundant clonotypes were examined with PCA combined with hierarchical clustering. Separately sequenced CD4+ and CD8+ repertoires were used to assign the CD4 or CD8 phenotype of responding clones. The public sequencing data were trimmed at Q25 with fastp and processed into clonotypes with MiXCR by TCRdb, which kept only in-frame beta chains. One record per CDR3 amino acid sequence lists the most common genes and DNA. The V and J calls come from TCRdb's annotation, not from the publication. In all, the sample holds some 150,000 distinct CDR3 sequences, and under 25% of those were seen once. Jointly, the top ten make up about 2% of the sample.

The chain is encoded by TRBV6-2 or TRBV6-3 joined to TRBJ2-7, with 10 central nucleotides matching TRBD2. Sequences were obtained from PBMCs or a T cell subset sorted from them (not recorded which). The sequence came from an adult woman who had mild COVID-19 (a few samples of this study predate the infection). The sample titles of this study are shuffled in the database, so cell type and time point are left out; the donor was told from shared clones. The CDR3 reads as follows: CASRYRQREGSYEQYF. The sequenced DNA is TGTGCCAGCAGATACCGCCAGCGGGAGGGATCCTACGAGCAGTACTTC.